This T cell receptor beta chain was captured in a study of OX40 agonist ivuxolimab in advanced cancers. This CDR3 has 13 amino acids. Deletions cut 0 bases from V and 5 bases from J, with 5 bases between. Germline CDR1 reads LGHNA; CDR2 reads YSLEER. Assay used: immunoSEQ multiplex PCR; TCRdb lists only in-frame clones, some missing. The profile covers about 120,000 clones, with 75% to 90% appearing a single time and approximately 0.51% taken by the ten largest. This material consisted of CD4+ or CD8+ T cells sorted from blood, taken in a trial of the OX40 agonist ivuxolimab. The rearrangement uses TRBV4-3 and TRBJ1-5; D is uncertain. This TCR derives from an adult with an advanced solid tumor such as melanoma, head and neck, liver or kidney cancer. CDR3 sequence reads: CASSQEKHQPQHF. DNA for the CDR3: TGCGCCAGCAGCCAAGAAAAACATCAGCCCCAGCATTTT.